Ten or more counts support the clone carrying this T cell receptor (beta chain). The sample originates from a study of T cells in Graves' hyperthyroidism and ophthalmopathy. TCR beta CDR3 regions were amplified from RNA transcripts. TCR CDR3 regions were first amplified by RT-PCR with HTBI primers. MiXCR, applied by TCRdb to the multiplex PCR reads, yields one record per CDR3 protein. In the table there are about 520,000 distinct CDR3 sequences, less than 25% of which are singletons. Germline CDR1 MNHEY, CDR2 SMNVEV (reference sequence). The CDR3 covers 14 residues. The ends were cut back, 0 bases at V and 3 bases at J, with 9 bases in the middle.

The source of this sequence is a young woman with Graves' ophthalmopathy. This chain uses TRBV27 with TRBJ2-7; no clear D gene. Sequences were obtained from blood. CDR3 amino acids: CASSLSNKIYEQYF. The CDR3 DNA reads TGTGCCAGCAGTTTATCCAACAAGATCTACGAGCAGTACTTC.